This paragraph covers one T cell receptor (beta chain) sequence. The antigen remains undetermined. The entry originates in a study of OX40 agonist ivuxolimab in advanced cancers. Study-wide context: Averaging about 60 years in age, with a range of roughly 20 to 90, the cohort was approximately 87% male. Study-wide findings and caveats: Both CD4+ and CD8+ T cell populations in blood had undergone clonal expansion by week 6 at 0.1 to 3.0 mg/kg. In the 0.1-3.0 mg/kg groups, partial responders showed among the lowest expansion.

Profiling relied on immunoSEQ multiplex PCR, and the TCRdb table lists in-frame clones only, not all of them. The table records tens of thousands of clones, around 87% of them present only once. Germline V gives CDR1 KGHSH, CDR2 LQKENI. The V segment lost 1 base and the J segment 1 base; nucleotides outside the gene matches: 11. The CDR3 runs 18 residues. This sample comprised CD4+ or CD8+ T cells sorted from blood, obtained in a trial of the OX40 agonist ivuxolimab. The J gene is TRBJ2-3, the V gene TRBV18; 7 nucleotides align to TRBD1. The receptor's source is an adult with an advanced solid tumor such as melanoma, head and neck, liver or kidney cancer. The CDR3 loop reads CASSPRSGGAEGTDTQYF. The DNA for the CDR3 is TGTGCCAGCTCACCACGGTCAGGGGGAGCAGAGGGCACAGATACGCAGTATTTT.